A single sample gave rise to the 27 T cell receptor beta chains below, sequenced in a study of human T cells and chemical hapten exposure. TCRdb itself ran the RACE reads through MiXCR, one entry per CDR3 protein. The table records more than 150,000 distinct CDR3 sequences, more than 14% of them present only once. The time point denotes: patch test 1, 2 weeks after DPC sensitization. Treatment indicated: therapeutic diphenylcyclopropenone sensitization with weekly scalp DPC. The starting material was whole blood, obtained in connection with sensitization to the hapten diphenylcyclopropenone (DPC). The receptors derive from a woman aged 25 to 39 with alopecia areata. Some clones in this sample may be carry-over from other donors' samples.

This clonotype has at least ten counts. The CDR3 sequence is CASNTDRVSSGELFF. The CDR3 coding sequence is TGTGCCAGCAACACGGACAGGGTCAGTTCCGGGGAGCTGTTTTTT. The gene calls are TRBV7-8 and TRBJ2-2; 8 nucleotides line up with TRBD1. The ends lost 7 bases at V and 6 bases at J; junction bases unmatched: 10. The CDR3 is made up of 15 amino acids. CDR1 and CDR2 from the germline V gene are SGHVS and FQNEAQ.

This chain uses TRBV2 with TRBJ1-6; weak D call: TRBD1 (6 bases). Trimming stripped 7 bases from V and 6 bases from J, with 10 bases between. The CDR3 sequence is 13 residues long. Germline CDR1 reads SNHLY; CDR2 reads FYNNEI. DNA of the CDR3: TGTGCCAGCACGGGGGCGAGTAATTCACCCCTCCACTTT. Its translation is CASTGASNSPLHF.

Concerning this clonotype: This may come from a read error, since a much larger clone is one base off. The genes are TRBV7-2 and TRBJ2-7; 8 bases map to TRBD2. CDR1 is SGHTA, CDR2 FQGNSA, per germline. The length of the CDR3 is 15 residues. J was trimmed by 4 bases and V by 0 bases; bases with no gene match: 5. In DNA form, the CDR3 reads TGTGCCAGCAGCTTAGCTGGCGGGGGGATATACGAGCAGTACTTC. Protein: CASSLAGGGIYEQYF.

The J gene is TRBJ2-1, the V gene TRBV2, with TRBD2 matching 8 bases. Trimming cost V 7 bases and J 0 bases; bases outside gene matches: 8. Germline V CDR1 and CDR2: SNHLY, FYNNEI. CDR3 length equals 16 residues. The CDR3 is CASNPSGGSSYNEQFF. The DNA for the CDR3 is TGTGCCAGCAACCCCAGCGGGGGATCCTCCTACAATGAGCAGTTCTTC.

There are a few counts of this clonotype. The gene calls are TRBV5-4 and TRBJ2-1, with a weak D call TRBD2 (5 bases). V lost 2 bases to trimming and J lost 5 bases, with 14 bases between them. The CDR3 totals 15 residues. Germline V gene lookup returns CDR1 SGHNT and CDR2 YYREEE (reference sequence). The CDR3: CASSFYPAVNNEQFF. DNA of the CDR3: TGTGCCAGCAGCTTTTACCCAGCGGTGAACAATGAGCAGTTCTTC.

This clonotype has a handful of counts. The rearrangement uses TRBV20-1 and TRBJ2-5; either TRBD1 or TRBD2 may supply D (6 bases each). The V end lost 3 bases, the J end lost 0 bases, and 11 bases lay between the germline ends. The V gene's germline CDR1 is DFQATT and CDR2 SNEGSKA (reference sequence). The CDR3 consists of 14 residues. The CDR3 here is CSARPRGHQETQYF. CDR3 sequence (DNA): TGCAGTGCTAGGCCCCGGGGGCACCAAGAGACCCAGTACTTC.

This chain joins TRBV28 and TRBJ1-4, with a possible D match to TRBD1 (6 bases). V was trimmed by 1 base and J by 8 bases, leaving 8 bases between them. Germline values: CDR1 MDHEN, CDR2 SYDVKM. This CDR3 comprises 13 residues. CDR3 in DNA: TGTGCCAGCAGTTTATACAGGGACGAAAAACTGTTTTTT. Protein sequence: CASSLYRDEKLFF.

The chain employs TRBV11-3 and TRBJ2-3, with a weak D call TRBD2 (6 bases). The CDR3 spans 16 residues. Germline V gene data show CDR1 as SGHNT and CDR2 as YENEEA. V lost 5 bases to trimming and J lost 1 base, with 16 bases between them. CDR3 sequence: CASSPRVGGGTDTQYF. For the CDR3, the DNA is TGTGCCAGCAGCCCTAGAGTCGGCGGGGGCACAGATACGCAGTATTTT.

There are many counts of this clonotype. V is TRBV11-3 and J is TRBJ2-5; 10 nucleotides line up with TRBD2. J was trimmed by 9 bases and V by 4 bases; bases with no gene match: 14. CDR3 length: 16 amino acids. Germline V lookup: CDR1 SGHNT, CDR2 YENEEA. CDR3 DNA: TGTGCCAGCAGCTCCCTCATGGGACTAGCGCCCGGGGCCCAGTACTTC. This encodes CASSSLMGLAPGAQYF.

There are a few counts of this clonotype. V and J are TRBV6-6 and TRBJ1-4; tentatively, D is TRBD1 (6 bases). Between the trimmed V and J ends, which lost 4 bases and 5 bases, there was a span of 11 bases. The CDR3 is made up of 14 amino acids. Germline CDR1 is MNHNY and CDR2 is SVGAGI (reference sequence). CDR3 DNA sequence: TGTGCCAGCAGTTTACAGGGAATAAATGAAAAACTGTTTTTT. As protein: CASSLQGINEKLFF.

The sample holds a few counts of this clonotype. An end of the junction does not agree with germline; a read error may underlie this. The chain uses TRBV18 and TRBJ2-7; 7 bases map to TRBD1. The CDR3 spans 12 residues. CDR1 KGHSH and CDR2 LQKENI come from the germline V gene. DNA of the CDR3: TGTGTCAGCTCGAAGGGGGCGGACGAGCAGTACTTC. It is translated as CVSSKGADEQYF.

This clonotype was picked up a small number of times. V is TRBV20-1 and J is TRBJ1-4, with D perhaps TRBD1 (5 bases). V lost 6 bases and J lost 3, with 14 bases in between. The CDR3 spans 14 residues. Germline V gene data show CDR1 as DFQATT and CDR2 as SNEGSKA (reference sequence). CDR3 sequence (DNA): TGCAGTGCCCCCTGGGGGGGAGCTAATGAAAAACTGTTTTTT. Encoded protein: CSAPWGGANEKLFF.

The J gene is TRBJ1-1, the V gene TRBV2, with 7 bases identical to TRBD1. J lost 4 bases, V lost 5 bases, and 13 bases had no gene match. Germline CDR1 and CDR2: SNHLY and FYNNEI. The CDR3 spans 16 residues. CDR3 nucleotide sequence: TGTGCCAGCAGTTACCTACAGGGGAGTTTGGGCACTGAAGCTTTCTTT. Protein sequence: CASSYLQGSLGTEAFF.

The rearrangement links TRBV7-3 to TRBJ2-2; 7 bases align to TRBD2. The ends lost 1 base at V and 0 bases at J; junction bases unmatched: 2. The CDR3 has 16 residues. Germline assignment: CDR1 SGHTA and CDR2 FQGTGA. CDR3 amino acids: CASSLMAGANTGELFF. The CDR3 bases are TGTGCCAGCAGCTTAATGGCGGGGGCGAACACCGGGGAGCTGTTTTTT.

This clonotype was detected a few times. The chain couples TRBV10-3 to TRBJ2-2; possibly TRBD1 or TRBD2 for D (6 bases each). This CDR3 spans 14 amino acids. The ends were cut back, 7 bases at V and 4 bases at J, with 13 bases in the middle. The V gene's germline CDR1 is ENHRY and CDR2 SYGVKD. The CDR3: CAIKGGGPTGELFF. Written as DNA, the CDR3 is TGTGCCATCAAGGGGGGAGGACCCACCGGGGAGCTGTTTTTT.

The chain carries TRBV6-5 and TRBJ2-5, with D unresolved. V was cut by 6 bases and J by 4 bases, with 12 bases left in between. The CDR3 contains 13 residues. Looked up from germline, CDR1 is MNHEY and CDR2 is SVGAGI. The CDR3 region has the DNA TGTGCCAGCAGCGTAACGTTTCGAGAGACCCAGTACTTC. Protein sequence: CASSVTFRETQYF.

This clonotype has a count of ten or more. J is TRBJ1-1 and V is TRBV18; D is uncertain. CDR3 length: 13 amino acids. V gave up 5 bases and J gave up 0 bases, with 7 bases separating them. Germline V gene lookup returns CDR1 KGHSH and CDR2 LQKENI. The chain's CDR3 is CASSTDLNTEAFF. In nucleotides, the CDR3 is TGTGCCAGCTCAACGGATTTGAACACTGAAGCTTTCTTT.

This clonotype was picked up one time. This chain joins TRBV28 and TRBJ1-2; TRBD1 is a possible D gene (6 bases). The germline V and J ends were trimmed by 7 bases and 4 bases, with 13 bases remaining between them. This CDR3 is built from 13 residues. CDR1 and CDR2 from the germline V gene are MDHEN and SYDVKM. CDR3 sequence: CASNKAGAYGYTF. DNA for the CDR3: TGTGCCAGCAACAAGGCAGGGGCCTATGGCTACACCTTC.

This clonotype was detected a few times. The rearrangement uses TRBV18 and TRBJ2-7; 7 bases align to TRBD1. The CDR3 runs to 15 residues. From germline, CDR1 is KGHSH and CDR2 LQKENI. Trimming took 2 bases from V and 6 from J; bases not matched to a gene: 10. The CDR3 loop reads CASSPDITGVGEQYF. For the CDR3, the DNA is TGTGCCAGCTCACCAGACATTACAGGGGTAGGCGAGCAGTACTTC.

This clonotype was seen more than once but under ten times. The genes are TRBV4-1 and TRBJ2-4; D perhaps matches TRBD2 (5 bases). The V and J ends lost 1 base and 11 bases respectively, with 12 bases between them. The CDR3 sequence is 13 residues long. Germline loops: CDR1 MGHRA, CDR2 YSYEKL. CDR3 sequence: CASSQAERTLQYF. Written as DNA, the CDR3 is TGCGCCAGCAGCCAAGCGGAAAGGACTCTTCAGTACTTC.

The V gene is TRBV18, the J gene TRBJ2-7, with a tentative D call TRBD2 (5 bases). The CDR3 covers 12 residues. In germline, CDR1 is KGHSH, CDR2 LQKENI. The V end was cut by 4 bases, the J end by 5 bases, with 9 bases between. The CDR3 spells CASSLLGDEQYF. The CDR3 DNA reads TGTGCCAGCTCACTACTCGGGGACGAGCAGTACTTC.

The chain couples TRBV5-1 to TRBJ2-3; 13 nucleotides match TRBD2. V dropped 3 bases and J dropped 4; count of bases not matched to a gene: 5. Germline V CDR1 and CDR2: SGHRS, YFSETQ. This CDR3 has 16 amino acids. The DNA of the CDR3 is TGCGCCAGCAGCTCGGGACTAGCGGGGTTCTCAGATACGCAGTATTTT. Protein sequence: CASSSGLAGFSDTQYF.

The chain couples TRBV20-1 to TRBJ1-2; D gene ambiguous. The CDR3 consists of 12 residues. Per germline, CDR1 DFQATT and CDR2 SNEGSKA (reference sequence). V was cut by 2 bases and J by 10 bases, with 14 bases left in between. In DNA form, the CDR3 reads TGCAGTGCTAGAAATTGGGGTCTCGTCTACACCTTC. Protein sequence: CSARNWGLVYTF.

This clonotype was counted between two and nine times. The rearrangement links TRBV18 to TRBJ2-7; TRBD1 matches at 8 bases. CDR3 length: 15 residues. Germline lookup yields CDR1 KGHSH and CDR2 LQKENI. Trimming took 1 base from V and 3 from J; bases not matched to a gene: 5. The DNA for the CDR3 is TGTGCCAGCTCACCACGGGCGGGACAGGACTACGAGCAGTACTTC. It yields the protein CASSPRAGQDYEQYF.

Details on this clonotype: With a much larger clone just one base away, this may be a read error. The chain employs TRBV20-1 and TRBJ2-7, with 7 bases aligning to TRBD2. Losses at the gene ends were 2 bases for V and 6 bases for J; bases not matched to a gene: 7. The CDR3 length is 13 residues. Per germline, CDR1 DFQATT and CDR2 SNEGSKA (reference sequence). The DNA for the CDR3 is TGCAGTGCTAGACTATCGGGAGGCGGCGAGCAGTACTTC. The encoded protein is CSARLSGGGEQYF.

This clonotype was picked up many times. The chain uses TRBV10-3 and TRBJ1-1; no firm D call. The CDR3 is 14 residues long. Looked up from germline, CDR1 is ENHRY and CDR2 is SYGVKD. V lost 0 bases and J 4 bases, leaving 9 bases between the germline ends. Here the CDR3 reads CAISESRTGTEAFF. The CDR3 nucleotides are TGTGCCATCAGTGAGTCAAGGACTGGCACTGAAGCTTTCTTT.

This sequence joins TRBV29-1 and TRBJ2-3, with D possibly matching TRBD2 (6 bases). The CDR3 sequence is 17 residues long. Per germline, CDR1 SQVTM and CDR2 ANQGSEA. V was pared by 4 bases and J by 1 base, with 21 bases between. The CDR3 protein is CSVAKGRGDLRTDTQYF. CDR3 nucleotides: TGCAGCGTTGCCAAGGGACGAGGGGACTTACGCACAGATACGCAGTATTTT.